The 31 T cell receptor beta chains given below trace back to one sample, sequenced in a study of cytomegalovirus exposure and HLA in healthy donors. With 60 Vbeta and 13 Jbeta primers, the PCR was carried out. Measured with immunoSEQ multiplex PCR; TCRdb has only the in-frame clones, and not every one. The sample consists of about 140,000 clones, approximately 78% of them appearing once. The sequenced material came from PBMCs. The receptors here all came from a female donor in good health and CMV-seronegative.

The chain combines TRBV9 with TRBJ1-5, with 11 bases fitting TRBD1. The CDR3 length is 15 residues. The germline CDR1 and CDR2 sequences are SGDLS and YYNGEE. With V trimmed by 0 bases and J by 8 bases, 4 bases remained unmatched. CDR3: CASSVDGTGGKPQHF. The CDR3 DNA sequence: TGTGCCAGCAGCGTAGACGGGACAGGGGGGAAGCCCCAGCATTTT.

The chain joins TRBV10-2 to TRBJ1-2, with a possible D match to TRBD1 (6 bases). This CDR3 spans 14 amino acids. CDR1 is WSHSY and CDR2 is SAAADI in the germline V gene. Trimming took 0 bases from V and 5 from J, leaving 10 bases between them. The CDR3, as DNA: TGCGCCAGCAGTGAGTCAAGGGGGGGGTATGGCTACACCTTC. This encodes CASSESRGGYGYTF.

There are a few counts of this clone. The chain links TRBV19 to TRBJ1-1, with TRBD1 matching 9 bases. Germline values: CDR1 LNHDA, CDR2 SQIVND (reference sequence). After removal of 5 bases from V and 6 bases from J, the junction contained 7 bases not matched to a gene. The CDR3 sequence is 14 residues long. Here the CDR3 reads CASSAGTGIAEAFF. The DNA of the CDR3 is TGTGCCAGTAGTGCCGGGACAGGGATCGCTGAAGCTTTCTTT.

This clone has just a few counts. The V and J genes are TRBV6-6 and TRBJ1-1; 8 nucleotides align to TRBD1. With V trimmed by 6 bases and J by 2 bases, 8 bases remained unmatched. Germline CDR1 and CDR2: MNHNY and SVGAGI (reference sequence). The CDR3 sequence is 15 residues long. CDR3 protein: CASRRTGTGNTEAFF. As DNA, the CDR3 is TGTGCCAGCAGACGGACCGGGACAGGAAACACTGAAGCTTTCTTT.

V gene TRBV5-4 combines with J gene TRBJ2-3; tentative D call: TRBD2 (6 bases). CDR1 is SGHNT and CDR2 is YYREEE in the germline V gene (reference sequence). V was cut by 4 bases and J by 4 bases, with 16 bases left in between. The CDR3 is 15 amino acids. The CDR3 region has the DNA TGTGCCAGCAGCGCTGGCCCGGCGGGACCAGATACGCAGTATTTT. This encodes CASSAGPAGPDTQYF.

The chain combines TRBV6-5 with TRBJ1-4; perhaps TRBD1 as D (6 bases). The CDR3 loop spans 15 amino acids. The germline V and J ends were trimmed by 7 bases and 0 bases, with 12 bases remaining between them. Germline CDR1 MNHEY, CDR2 SVGAGI. CDR3 nucleotide sequence: TGTGCCAGCACCCCAAGACAGGCAACTAATGAAAAACTGTTTTTT. Amino acid sequence: CASTPRQATNEKLFF.

This rearrangement joins TRBV5-1 to TRBJ2-1; a weak D match, TRBD2 (6 bases). The V end was cut by 4 bases, the J end by 5 bases, with 19 bases between. Looked up from germline, CDR1 is SGHRS and CDR2 is YFSETQ. This CDR3 comprises 16 residues. CDR3 sequence: CASSPPWGVDDNEQFF. The CDR3 DNA reads TGCGCCAGCAGCCCACCCTGGGGGGTAGACGACAATGAGCAGTTCTTC.

Comment on this clone: One end of the junction does not line up with germline, which may come from a read error. The rearrangement uses TRBV7-9 and TRBJ2-7; D might be TRBD1 (6 bases). Germline values: CDR1 SEHNR, CDR2 FQNEAQ (reference sequence). The CDR3 contains 14 residues. CDR3 loop: CSSSSGTMNYEQYF. CDR3 nucleotide sequence: TGTTCCAGCAGCTCCGGGACAATGAACTACGAGCAGTACTTC. Drawing the rest from reference TRBV7-9 and TRBJ2-7, the complete variable domain is DTGVSQNPRHKITKRGQNVTFRCDPISEHNRLYWYRQTLGQGPEFLTYFQNEAQLEKSRLLSDRFSAERPKGSFSTLEIQRTEQGDSAMYLCSSSSGTMNYEQYFGPGTRLTVT.

The CDR3 is CASSPGWQGVSGLYF. The CDR3 coding sequence is TGTGCCAGCAGTCCTGGATGGCAGGGTGTATCGGGTCTGTACTTC. The chain couples TRBV27 to TRBJ2-7; D is possibly TRBD1 (5 bases). V was pared by 5 bases and J by 12 bases, with 26 bases between. The CDR3 has 15 amino acids. Germline loops: CDR1 MNHEY, CDR2 SMNVEV (reference sequence).

The chain uses TRBV19 and TRBJ2-7, with D tentatively TRBD2 (6 bases). Trimming took off 7 bases at V and 3 bases at J, with 16 bases between the two ends. CDR1 and CDR2 from the germline V gene are LNHDA and SQIVND (reference sequence). The CDR3 loop spans 14 amino acids. Written as DNA, the CDR3 is TGTGCCAGTAAACGGCAGGGCGGGAACTACGAGCAGTACTTC. As protein: CASKRQGGNYEQYF. The full variable domain, completed using reference TRBV19 and TRBJ2-7, is DGGITQSPKYLFRKEGQNVTLSCEQNLNHDAMYWYRQDPGQGLRLIYYSQIVNDFQKGDIAEGYSVSREKKESFPLTVTSAQKNPTAFYLCASKRQGGNYEQYFGPGTRLTVT.

The genes are TRBV6-1 and TRBJ2-7, with 9 bases identical to TRBD1. Per germline, CDR1 MNHNS and CDR2 SASEGT. The V and J ends lost 8 bases and 4 bases, in that order; junction bases with no gene match: 9. The CDR3 has 14 amino acids. CDR3 sequence (DNA): TGTGCCAGCGGAGGAAGGGGACAGGGATACGAGCAGTACTTC. Protein product: CASGGRGQGYEQYF.

The rearrangement joins TRBV9 to TRBJ2-1; 8 bases match TRBD2. Losses at the gene ends were 0 bases for V and 5 bases for J; bases not matched to a gene: 4. The CDR3 totals 15 residues. Germline CDR1 and CDR2: SGDLS and YYNGEE. Here the CDR3 reads CASSVGGGSDNEQFF. The CDR3 region has the DNA TGTGCCAGCAGCGTAGGCGGGGGGAGTGACAATGAGCAGTTCTTC.

The rearrangement joins TRBV19 to TRBJ2-7; 8 nucleotides match TRBD1. V shed 1 base, J shed 1 base, and the junction held 3 bases outside the gene matches. The CDR3 runs to 15 residues. Germline V gene data show CDR1 as LNHDA and CDR2 as SQIVND (reference sequence). CDR3 region: CASSIAGQGSYEQYF. Written as DNA, the CDR3 is TGTGCCAGTAGTATAGCTGGACAGGGATCCTACGAGCAGTACTTC.

The V call is TRBV28, the J call TRBJ1-2; D not certain. CDR1 is MDHEN, CDR2 SYDVKM, per germline. The ends were cut back, 7 bases at V and 7 bases at J, with 19 bases in the middle. CDR3 length: 14 residues. The CDR3 region has the DNA TGTGCCAGCAAATCGGGATCAAGAATACTTGGCTACACCTTC. The encoded protein is CASKSGSRILGYTF.

Only a few counts were recorded for this clone. This chain connects TRBV28 to TRBJ2-1; D may be TRBD2 (7 bases). The length of the CDR3 is 14 residues. V lost 6 bases to trimming and J lost 9 bases, with 18 bases between them. Germline V gene sequence: CDR1 MDHEN, CDR2 SYDVKM. The CDR3 DNA is TGTGCCAGCAGACAGGGACTACCTCCACCTGAGCAGTTCTTC. It codes for CASRQGLPPPEQFF.

This clone was observed once. This sequence joins TRBV5-8 and TRBJ2-7, with TRBD1 identical over 9 bases. CDR1 is SGHTS, CDR2 YDEGEE, per germline. The CDR3 runs to 14 residues. The V gene end was trimmed by 2 bases and the J gene end by 6 bases; junction bases not matched to a gene: 6. This CDR3 reads CASSLTGTGLEQYF. CDR3 coding DNA: TGTGCCAGCAGCTTAACCGGGACAGGGCTCGAGCAGTACTTC.

This clone was seen a handful of times. The V call is TRBV6-5, the J call TRBJ1-2, with D tentatively TRBD1 (6 bases). Germline loops: CDR1 MNHEY, CDR2 SVGAGI. Trimming removed 8 bases from V and 2 bases from J, with 12 bases in between. The CDR3 is 13 residues long. The CDR3 sequence is CASQGTPNYGYTF. The DNA of the CDR3 is TGTGCCAGCCAGGGGACCCCCAACTATGGCTACACCTTC.

The chain uses TRBV7-9 and TRBJ1-1, with a tentative D call TRBD1 (5 bases). The CDR3 has 13 amino acids. The V gene's germline CDR1 is SEHNR and CDR2 FQNEAQ (reference sequence). Deletions cut 4 bases from V and 9 bases from J, with 15 bases between. CDR3 in DNA: TGTGCCAGCAGCTCAACCCAGGGTAACCAAGCTTTCTTT. Its translation is CASSSTQGNQAFF.

V usage is TRBV19 and J usage is TRBJ2-3, with D maybe TRBD2 (6 bases). The ends were cut back, 5 bases at V and 0 bases at J, with 18 bases in the middle. The CDR3 has 17 amino acids. The germline gives CDR1 LNHDA, CDR2 SQIVND (reference sequence). CDR3 bases: TGTGCCAGTAGTTCCACCCGAGCGGGTTATAGCACAGATACGCAGTATTTT. Protein sequence: CASSSTRAGYSTDTQYF.

This clone is a singleton in its sample. The chain uses TRBV4-1 and TRBJ2-5, with 8 nucleotides matching TRBD2. This CDR3 contains 20 residues. Germline assignment: CDR1 MGHRA and CDR2 YSYEKL. The V segment lost 0 bases and the J segment 2 bases; nucleotides outside the gene matches: 17. CDR3 region: CASSQDPEVFGGEMQETQYF. The DNA of the CDR3 is TGCGCCAGCAGCCAAGACCCAGAAGTGTTCGGGGGGGAGATGCAAGAGACCCAGTACTTC.

The genes are TRBV6-5 and TRBJ1-1; D possibly corresponds to TRBD1 (5 bases). CDR3 length: 14 residues. The V end lost 7 bases, the J end lost 3 bases, and 15 bases lay between the germline ends. Germline CDR1 is MNHEY and CDR2 is SVGAGI. CDR3 residues: CASTPNRGYTEAFF. The CDR3 DNA sequence: TGTGCCAGCACTCCGAACCGGGGGTACACTGAAGCTTTCTTT.

This sequence joins TRBV29-1 and TRBJ2-1; D might be TRBD1 (6 bases). Germline lookup yields CDR1 SQVTM and CDR2 ANQGSEA. V lost 2 bases to trimming and J lost 5 bases, with 10 bases between them. This CDR3 comprises 13 residues. DNA for the CDR3: TGCAGCGTTGAACTGGACAGAGACAATGAGCAGTTCTTC. Residues: CSVELDRDNEQFF.

The chain combines TRBV10-1 with TRBJ1-1, with 7 bases identical to TRBD1. V lost 6 bases to trimming and J lost 9 bases; unmatched junction nucleotides: 10. The CDR3 runs to 13 residues. CDR1 is WNHNN and CDR2 is SYGVQD in the germline V gene (reference sequence). The CDR3 DNA reads TGCGCCAGCAGCGCACCGGGACAGATTAAAGCTTTCTTT. It specifies CASSAPGQIKAFF.

V and J are TRBV5-4 and TRBJ2-1; 11 bases are shared with TRBD2. Looked up from germline, CDR1 is SGHNT and CDR2 is YYREEE (reference sequence). The CDR3 is made up of 15 amino acids. Trimming at V came to 4 bases and at J to 7 bases, leaving 7 bases not matched to a gene. CDR3 sequence (DNA): TGTGCCAGCAGCGGGGGACTAGCGGACTTAAATGAGCAGTTCTTC. Protein: CASSGGLADLNEQFF.

This clone appeared once. V usage is TRBV7-8 and J usage is TRBJ1-4; 7 nucleotides agree with TRBD1. The CDR3 runs 18 residues. Looked up from germline, CDR1 is SGHVS and CDR2 is FQNEAQ. V gave up 5 bases and J gave up 4 bases; unmatched junction bases: 16. For the CDR3, the DNA is TGTGCCAGCAGCCCAAACCTGTCTGGGGACAGTATTAATGAAAAACTGTTTTTT. This codes for CASSPNLSGDSINEKLFF.

V gene TRBV9 combines with J gene TRBJ1-1; TRBD1 is a possible D gene (5 bases). Germline V lookup: CDR1 SGDLS, CDR2 YYNGEE. V shed 0 bases and J shed 0 bases, with 12 bases lying between them. The CDR3 loop spans 16 amino acids. The CDR3 loop is CASSVVTGGMNTEAFF. The CDR3 region has the DNA TGTGCCAGCAGCGTAGTAACAGGTGGTATGAACACTGAAGCTTTCTTT.

The rearrangement uses TRBV5-1 and TRBJ1-6; 8 positions match TRBD1. This CDR3 contains 15 residues. From germline, CDR1 is SGHRS and CDR2 YFSETQ. Losses at the gene ends were 9 bases for V and 0 bases for J; bases not matched to a gene: 5. The CDR3 region has the DNA TGCGCCAACCCAGGGGGCGTCTCCTATAATTCACCCCTCCACTTT. Amino acids: CANPGGVSYNSPLHF.

Comments on this clone: Compared with germline, one end of the junction differs, possibly owing to a read error. The chain is built from TRBV19 and TRBJ1-2; no reliable D call. The germline V gene encodes CDR1 LNHDA and CDR2 SQIVND (reference sequence). CDR3 length equals 14 residues. The CDR3 DNA reads TGTGCCAGTACCCCGGGAGGTTTAAGCTATGGCTACCCCTTC. Translation gives CASTPGGLSYGYPF.

Note on this clone: Other DNA sequences in the same sample also yield this CDR3. The V gene is TRBV9, the J gene TRBJ2-7; 8 nucleotides agree with TRBD2. CDR3 length: 14 residues. V gave up 2 bases and J gave up 1 base; unmatched junction bases: 2. Germline V gives CDR1 SGDLS, CDR2 YYNGEE. The chain's CDR3 is CASSVASGSYEQYF. The DNA of the CDR3 is TGTGCCAGCAGCGTTGCTAGCGGGTCCTACGAGCAGTACTTC.

V gene TRBV19 combines with J gene TRBJ2-1; D perhaps matches TRBD2 (7 bases). Between the trimmed V and J ends, which lost 6 bases and 4 bases, there was a span of 13 bases. Germline V gene sequence: CDR1 LNHDA, CDR2 SQIVND (reference sequence). The CDR3 is 14 residues long. CDR3 DNA sequence: TGTGCCAGTAGGGGCGGGGGCGCATACAATGAGCAGTTCTTC. Translated, it gives CASRGGGAYNEQFF. The variable domain in full, completed from reference TRBV19 and TRBJ2-1, reads DGGITQSPKYLFRKEGQNVTLSCEQNLNHDAMYWYRQDPGQGLRLIYYSQIVNDFQKGDIAEGYSVSREKKESFPLTVTSAQKNPTAFYLCASRGGGAYNEQFFGPGTRLTVL.

The chain carries TRBV6-5 and TRBJ2-7; 10 bases align to TRBD1. This CDR3 spans 15 amino acids. Germline V CDR1 and CDR2: MNHEY, SVGAGI. J gave up 2 bases and V 6 bases, and 7 bases lay outside the gene matches. Here the CDR3 reads CASSRDRGRTYEQYF. CDR3 nucleotide sequence: TGTGCCAGCAGCCGGGACAGGGGTAGAACCTACGAGCAGTACTTC.